This is a list of T cell receptor beta chains from one sample in a study of blood T cell repertoires in COVID-19. Sequenced by immunoSEQ multiplex PCR; TCRdb stores in-frame clones only, minus some. The table has about 400,000 clones, roughly 85% seen once. Sequencing was done on a sample of PBMCs or T cells enriched from blood (not recorded which). Every receptor here comes from a woman aged 18-29 years with acute COVID-19. Both conserved end residues are part of each CDR3. D genes are given only for firm matches. Clone size is shown for a subset of rows, as once, few, many or a class of expanded clone.

V	D	size	J	DNA	CDR3
TRBV19	TRBD2	-	TRBJ2-7	TGTGCCAGTAGTATTGCTAGCGGGACTTACGAGCAGTACTTC	CASSIASGTYEQYF
TRBV28	-	-	TRBJ1-2	TGTGCCAGCAAAACAAACTATGGCTACACCTTC	CASKTNYGYTF
TRBV28	-	-	TRBJ1-4	TGTGCCAGCAGTTGGCCTGGGGCTTTTAAGTTTTTT	CASSWPGAFKFF
TRBV27	TRBD1	-	TRBJ1-2	TGTGCCAGCAGATTGACAGGGCAGAACTATGGCTACACCTTC	CASRLTGQNYGYTF
TRBV6-5	-	-	TRBJ1-2	TGTGCCGGAGTTGCGGGGGTTGGTGGGGTTTTTGGCTACACCTTC	CAGVAGVGGVFGYTF
TRBV6-2/TRBV6-3	-	-	TRBJ2-7	TGTGCCAGCAGTTACACTCCGTGGGGCCACGGGTTCTACGAGCAGTACTTC	CASSYTPWGHGFYEQYF
TRBV7-9	-	-	TRBJ1-4	TGTGCCAGCAGCCGGGGAGGTGCAACTAATGAAAAACTGTTTTTT	CASSRGGATNEKLFF
TRBV19	TRBD1	-	TRBJ2-2	TGTGCCAGTAGTATGCTGGACAGGGGTCACGGGGAGCTGTTTTTT	CASSMLDRGHGELFF
TRBV10-2	TRBD1	-	TRBJ2-1	TGCGCCAGCAGCGGGACAGACAATGAGCAGTTCTTC	CASSGTDNEQFF
TRBV19	TRBD1	-	TRBJ2-7	TGTGCCAGTAGTCACCACTCGGACAGGAGCTCCTACGAGCAGTACTTC	CASSHHSDRSSYEQYF
TRBV19	-	-	TRBJ2-1	TGTGCCAGTAGTATCGATCCGAGTCACGTAAATGAGCAGTTCTTC	CASSIDPSHVNEQFF
TRBV24-1	TRBD1	-	TRBJ2-3	TGTGCCACCAGTGAGGACAGGGCAGATACGCAGTATTTT	CATSEDRADTQYF
TRBV9	-	-	TRBJ1-2	TGTGCCAGCAGCGTTGCAAGGGGCTCGGATGGCTACACCTTC	CASSVARGSDGYTF
TRBV4-2	-	few	TRBJ1-2	TGTGCCAGCAGCTCCCGTACTAATGGCTACACCTTC	CASSSRTNGYTF
TRBV9	-	-	TRBJ2-4	TGTGCCAGCAGCGTAGGGAGAACCAAAAACATTCAGTACTTC	CASSVGRTKNIQYF
TRBV19	-	few	TRBJ1-5	TGTGCCAGTAGTACACAAAGTAGCAATCAGCCCCAGCATTTT	CASSTQSSNQPQHF
TRBV6-5	-	-	TRBJ1-3	TGTGCCAGCACCTTTGTATTCTCTGGAAACACCATATATTTT	CASTFVFSGNTIYF
TRBV11-3	-	-	TRBJ2-2	TGTGCCAGCAGGGCGGAAGTAGAAACCGGGGAGCTGTTTTTT	CASRAEVETGELFF
TRBV5-6	TRBD2	once	TRBJ2-1	TGTGCCAGCAGCTCTAGCGGCTCCTACAATGAGCAGTTCTTC	CASSSSGSYNEQFF
TRBV2	TRBD1	once	TRBJ1-5	TGTGCCGGATCAGGGGGACGTGATCAGCCCCAGCATTTT	CAGSGGRDQPQHF
TRBV2	-	few	TRBJ1-2	TGTGCCAGCAGTGAATTCTCGGCTAACTATGGCTACACCTTC	CASSEFSANYGYTF
TRBV6-5	-	-	TRBJ1-2	TGTGCCAGCAGTTACTACAGGAACTATGGCTACACCTTC	CASSYYRNYGYTF
TRBV5-6	TRBD1	-	TRBJ2-5	TGTGCCAGCAGTCGTGGGACAGGGAGCCACCAAGAGACCCAGTACTTC	CASSRGTGSHQETQYF
TRBV19	TRBD1	-	TRBJ2-7	TGTGCCAGTAGTATAACGTCAGGGGGATCGGGCGAGCAGTACTTC	CASSITSGGSGEQYF
TRBV10-3	-	-	TRBJ2-1	TGTGCCATCGGCCCCGATTTGAATGAGCAGTTCTTC	CAIGPDLNEQFF
TRBV19	TRBD1	-	TRBJ1-2	TGTGCCAGTAGTATGGTGACAGGGGGCCAGTCTAACTATGGCTACACCTTC	CASSMVTGGQSNYGYTF
TRBV5-6	-	-	TRBJ1-1	TGTGCCAGCAGCTTGGGTTCGGGAATCACTGAAGCTTTCTTT	CASSLGSGITEAFF
TRBV28	-	-	TRBJ1-5	TGTGCCAGCAGTACCCCCGAGGGCCGGCGGGGTCAGCCCCAGCATTTT	CASSTPEGRRGQPQHF
TRBV11-3	-	-	TRBJ2-7	TGTGCCAGCAGCTTAGGGCAGACCTACGAGCAGTACTTC	CASSLGQTYEQYF
TRBV5-5	TRBD2	-	TRBJ2-2	TGTGCCAGCAGACCGGGACTAGCGGGAGGGCTGTTCACCGGGGAGCTGTTTTTT	CASRPGLAGGLFTGELFF
TRBV18	TRBD1	-	TRBJ1-5	TGTGCCAGCTCACCACGAACAGGGGGCGGCAATCAGCCCCAGCATTTT	CASSPRTGGGNQPQHF
TRBV2	TRBD1	-	TRBJ1-3	TGTGCCAGCAGGGGGACAGGTGGAAACACCATATATTTT	CASRGTGGNTIYF
TRBV3-1/TRBV3-2	-	-	TRBJ1-5	TGTGCCAGCAGCCAAGGACGTCGAGGGTACGGCAATCAGCCCCAGCATTTT	CASSQGRRGYGNQPQHF
TRBV4-1	TRBD1	-	TRBJ1-1	TGCGCCAGCAGCCAAGGACAGGGAGTGACTGAAGCTTTCTTT	CASSQGQGVTEAFF
TRBV7-3	-	-	TRBJ2-5	TGTGCCAGCAGCTTATTAGGCGGGGGCACCCAAGAGACCCAGTACTTC	CASSLLGGGTQETQYF
TRBV29-1	-	-	TRBJ1-1	TGCAGCGTTGAATTCCAGAGTAGGGACACTAACACTGAAGCTTTCTTT	CSVEFQSRDTNTEAFF
TRBV7-2	-	once	TRBJ2-7	TGTGCCAGCAGCCCGAGGAACTCCTACGAGCAGTACTTC	CASSPRNSYEQYF
TRBV5-1	-	-	TRBJ2-2	TGCGCCAGCAGCTTGAGGCAGGCGAGCACCGGGGAGCTGTTTTTT	CASSLRQASTGELFF
TRBV21-1	-	-	TRBJ2-5	TGTGCCAGCAGCAAAGAGGGTTACAGGGAGACCCAGTACTTC	CASSKEGYRETQYF
TRBV3-1/TRBV3-2	TRBD1	-	TRBJ1-6	TGTGCCACCAAATCCCCCCCAACTGGGGACAGGACGAAATCACCCCTCCACTTT	CATKSPPTGDRTKSPLHF